This T cell receptor beta chain comes out of a study of T cells in Graves' hyperthyroidism and ophthalmopathy. V was clipped by 3 bases and J by 5 bases, with 28 bases between them. The length of the CDR3 is 19 residues. Germline lookup yields CDR1 SNHLY and CDR2 FYNNEI. This clonotype was seen at least ten times. Amplification of TCR beta CDR3 regions was performed using RNA transcripts as template. The HTBI set primed first-round TCR CDR3 RT-PCR. TCRdb re-analysed the multiplex PCR reads in MiXCR, keeping a single row per CDR3 protein. Of approximately 740,000 distinct CDR3 sequences in the sample, 12% to 15% were seen once.

The sequence was obtained from a woman under 30 with Graves' hyperthyroidism. Source material: blood. The chain links TRBV2 to TRBJ1-2; a possible D gene is TRBD1 (5 bases). This chain's CDR3 is CASSDLMGTYRLLQYGYTF. In DNA form, the CDR3 reads TGTGCCAGCAGTGACCTAATGGGGACTTACCGCCTTCTTCAATATGGCTACACCTTC. The full variable domain, with the rest looked up from reference TRBV2 and TRBJ1-2, is EPEVTQTPSHQVTQMGQEVILRCVPISNHLYFYWYRQILGQKVEFLVSFYNNEISEKSEIFDDQFSVERPDGSNFTLKIRSTKLEDSAMYFCASSDLMGTYRLLQYGYTFGSGTRLTVV.